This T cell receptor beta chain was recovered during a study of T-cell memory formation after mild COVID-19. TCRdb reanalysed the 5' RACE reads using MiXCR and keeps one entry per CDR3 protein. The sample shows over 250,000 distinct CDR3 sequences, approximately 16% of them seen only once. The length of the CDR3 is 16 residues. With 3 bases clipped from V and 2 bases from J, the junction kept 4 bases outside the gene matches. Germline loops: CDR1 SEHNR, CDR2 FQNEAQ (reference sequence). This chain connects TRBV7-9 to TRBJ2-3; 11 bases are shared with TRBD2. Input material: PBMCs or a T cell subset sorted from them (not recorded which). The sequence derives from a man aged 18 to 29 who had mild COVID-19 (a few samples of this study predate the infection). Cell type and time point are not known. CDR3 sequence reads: CASSFSSGGYTDTQYF. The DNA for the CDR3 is TGTGCCAGCAGCTTCTCTAGCGGGGGGTACACAGATACGCAGTATTTT.